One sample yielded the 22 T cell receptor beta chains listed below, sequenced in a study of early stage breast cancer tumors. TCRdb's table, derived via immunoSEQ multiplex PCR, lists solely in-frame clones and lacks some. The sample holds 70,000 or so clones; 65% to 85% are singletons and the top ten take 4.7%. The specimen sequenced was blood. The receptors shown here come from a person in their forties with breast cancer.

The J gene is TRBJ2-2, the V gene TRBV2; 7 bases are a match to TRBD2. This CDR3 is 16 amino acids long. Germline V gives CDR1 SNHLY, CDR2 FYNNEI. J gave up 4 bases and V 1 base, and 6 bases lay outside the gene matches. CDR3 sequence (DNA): TGTGCCAGCAGTGAAGGGAGCGGGGTTCGCACCGGGGAGCTGTTTTTT. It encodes CASSEGSGVRTGELFF.

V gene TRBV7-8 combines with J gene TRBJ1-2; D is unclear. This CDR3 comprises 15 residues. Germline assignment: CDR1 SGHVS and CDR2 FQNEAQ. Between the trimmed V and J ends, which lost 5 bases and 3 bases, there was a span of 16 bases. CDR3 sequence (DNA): TGTGCCAGCAGCGACTATATGACCGTCGACTATGGCTACACCTTC. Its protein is CASSDYMTVDYGYTF. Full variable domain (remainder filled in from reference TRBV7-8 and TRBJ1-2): GAGVSQSPRYKVAKRGQDVALRCDPISGHVSLFWYQQALGQGPEFLTYFQNEAQLDKSGLPSDRFFAERPEGSVSTLKIQRTQQEDSAVYLCASSDYMTVDYGYTFGSGTRLTVV.

The CDR3, as DNA: TGTGCCAGCAGCGGGGGGACTAGCCGCACCGGGGAGCTGTTTTTT. Its translation is CASSGGTSRTGELFF. The V gene is TRBV7-3, the J gene TRBJ2-2, with 9 bases that match TRBD2. The trim removed 5 bases at V and 4 bases at J, leaving 5 bases unmatched. This CDR3 is 15 amino acids long. The V gene's germline CDR1 is SGHTA and CDR2 FQGTGA. Using reference TRBV7-3 and TRBJ2-2 for the parts outside the CDR3, the full variable domain is GAGVSQTPSNKVTEKGKYVELRCDPISGHTALYWYRQSLGQGPEFLIYFQGTGAADDSGLPNDRFFAVRPEGSVSTLKIQRTERGDSAVYLCASSGGTSRTGELFFGEGSRLTVL.

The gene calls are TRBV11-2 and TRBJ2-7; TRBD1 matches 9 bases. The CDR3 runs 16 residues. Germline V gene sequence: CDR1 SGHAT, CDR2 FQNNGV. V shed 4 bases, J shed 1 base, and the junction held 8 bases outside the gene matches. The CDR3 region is CASSSAGQGKSYEQYF. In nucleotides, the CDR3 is TGTGCCAGCAGCTCAGCCGGACAGGGGAAGTCCTACGAGCAGTACTTC.

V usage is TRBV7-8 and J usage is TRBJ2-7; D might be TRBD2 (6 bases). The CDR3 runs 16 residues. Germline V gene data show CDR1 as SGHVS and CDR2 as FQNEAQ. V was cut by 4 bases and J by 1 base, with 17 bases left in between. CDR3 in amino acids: CASSSLGRGGSYEQYF. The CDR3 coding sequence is TGTGCCAGCAGCTCTCTTGGACGAGGAGGGTCCTACGAGCAGTACTTC.

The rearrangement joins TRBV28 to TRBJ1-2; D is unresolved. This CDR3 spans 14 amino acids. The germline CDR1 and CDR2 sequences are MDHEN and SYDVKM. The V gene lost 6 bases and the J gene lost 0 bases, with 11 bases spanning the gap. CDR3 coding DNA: TGTGCCAGCAGACTTACCATTACTAACTATGGCTACACCTTC. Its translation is CASRLTITNYGYTF.

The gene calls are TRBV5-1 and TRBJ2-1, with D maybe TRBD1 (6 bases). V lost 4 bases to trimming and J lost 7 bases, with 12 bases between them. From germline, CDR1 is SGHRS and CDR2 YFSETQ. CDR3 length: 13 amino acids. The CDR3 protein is CASSLGTMNEQFF. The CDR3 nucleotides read TGCGCCAGCAGCCTTGGGACAATGAATGAGCAGTTCTTC.

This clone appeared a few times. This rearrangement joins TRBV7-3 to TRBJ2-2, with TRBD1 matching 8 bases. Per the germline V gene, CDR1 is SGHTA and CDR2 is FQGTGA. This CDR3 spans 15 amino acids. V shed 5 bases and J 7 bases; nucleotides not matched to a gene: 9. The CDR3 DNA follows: TGTGCCAGCAGCCGAGCGGACAGGGAGGTCGGGGAGCTGTTTTTT. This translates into CASSRADREVGELFF.

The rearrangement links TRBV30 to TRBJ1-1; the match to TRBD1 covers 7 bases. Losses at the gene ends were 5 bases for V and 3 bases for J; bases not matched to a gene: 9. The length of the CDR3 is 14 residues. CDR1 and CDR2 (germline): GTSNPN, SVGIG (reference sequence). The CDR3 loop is CAWEMGQWDTEAFF. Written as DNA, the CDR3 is TGTGCCTGGGAGATGGGACAGTGGGACACTGAAGCTTTCTTT.

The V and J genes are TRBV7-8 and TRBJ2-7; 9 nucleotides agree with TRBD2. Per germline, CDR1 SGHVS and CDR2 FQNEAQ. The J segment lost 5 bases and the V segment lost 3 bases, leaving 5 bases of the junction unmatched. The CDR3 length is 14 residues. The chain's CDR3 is CASSFSGSEDEQYF. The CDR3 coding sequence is TGTGCCAGCAGCTTTAGCGGGAGCGAAGACGAGCAGTACTTC. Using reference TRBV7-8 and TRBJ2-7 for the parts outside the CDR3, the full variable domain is GAGVSQSPRYKVAKRGQDVALRCDPISGHVSLFWYQQALGQGPEFLTYFQNEAQLDKSGLPSDRFFAERPEGSVSTLKIQRTQQEDSAVYLCASSFSGSEDEQYFGPGTRLTVT.

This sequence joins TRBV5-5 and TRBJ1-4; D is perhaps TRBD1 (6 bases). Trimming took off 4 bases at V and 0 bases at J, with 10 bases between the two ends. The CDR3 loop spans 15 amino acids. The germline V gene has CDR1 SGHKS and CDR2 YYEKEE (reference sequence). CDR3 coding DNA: TGTGCCAGCAGCCTCGGACAGCCAACTAATGAAAAACTGTTTTTT. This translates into CASSLGQPTNEKLFF. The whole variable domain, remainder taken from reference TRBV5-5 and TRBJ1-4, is DAGVTQSPTHLIKTRGQQVTLRCSPISGHKSVSWYQQVLGQGPQFIFQYYEKEERGRGNFPDRFSARQFPNYSSELNVNALLLGDSALYLCASSLGQPTNEKLFFGSGTQLSVL.

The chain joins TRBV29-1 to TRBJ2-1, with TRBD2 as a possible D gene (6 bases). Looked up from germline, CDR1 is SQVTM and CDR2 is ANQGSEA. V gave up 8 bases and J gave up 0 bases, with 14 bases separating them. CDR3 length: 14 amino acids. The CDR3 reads CSLGGSSSYNEQFF. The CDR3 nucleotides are TGCAGCCTGGGGGGATCTAGCTCCTACAATGAGCAGTTCTTC.

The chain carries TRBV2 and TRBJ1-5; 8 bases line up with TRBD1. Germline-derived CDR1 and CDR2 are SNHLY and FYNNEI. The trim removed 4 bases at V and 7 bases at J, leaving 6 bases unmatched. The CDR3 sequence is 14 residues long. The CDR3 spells CASSGRQGNQPQHF. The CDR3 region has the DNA TGTGCCAGCAGTGGGAGACAGGGGAACCAGCCCCAGCATTTT.

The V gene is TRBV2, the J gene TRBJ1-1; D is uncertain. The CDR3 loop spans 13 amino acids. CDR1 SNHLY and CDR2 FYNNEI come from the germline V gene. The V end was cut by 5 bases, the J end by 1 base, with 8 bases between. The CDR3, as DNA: TGTGCCAGCAGTTGGAGCGGGAACACTGAAGCTTTCTTT. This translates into CASSWSGNTEAFF.

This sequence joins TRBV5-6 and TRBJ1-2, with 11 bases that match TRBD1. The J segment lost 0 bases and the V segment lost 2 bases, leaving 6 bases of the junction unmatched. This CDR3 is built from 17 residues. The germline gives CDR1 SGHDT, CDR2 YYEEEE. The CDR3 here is CASSFRTGGYTNYGYTF. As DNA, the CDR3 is TGTGCCAGCAGCTTCAGGACAGGGGGCTATACTAACTATGGCTACACCTTC. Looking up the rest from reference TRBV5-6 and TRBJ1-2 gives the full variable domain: DAGVTQSPTHLIKTRGQQVTLRCSPKSGHDTVSWYQQALGQGPQFIFQYYEEEERQRGNFPDRFSGHQFPNYSSELNVNALLLGDSALYLCASSFRTGGYTNYGYTFGSGTRLTVV.

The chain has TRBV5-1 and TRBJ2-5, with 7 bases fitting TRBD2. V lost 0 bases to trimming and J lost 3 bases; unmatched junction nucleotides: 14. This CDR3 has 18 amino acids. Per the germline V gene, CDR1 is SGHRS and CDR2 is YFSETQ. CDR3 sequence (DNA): TGCGCCAGCAGCTTGGTGACTAGCTGGGGGGAAAAAAAAGAGACCCAGTACTTC. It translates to CASSLVTSWGEKKETQYF.

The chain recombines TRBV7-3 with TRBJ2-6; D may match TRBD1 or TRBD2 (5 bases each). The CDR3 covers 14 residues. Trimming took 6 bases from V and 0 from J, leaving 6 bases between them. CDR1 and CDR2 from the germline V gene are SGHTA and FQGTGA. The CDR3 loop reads CASSGGSGANVLTF. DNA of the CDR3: TGTGCCAGCAGTGGGGGCTCTGGGGCCAACGTCCTGACTTTC.

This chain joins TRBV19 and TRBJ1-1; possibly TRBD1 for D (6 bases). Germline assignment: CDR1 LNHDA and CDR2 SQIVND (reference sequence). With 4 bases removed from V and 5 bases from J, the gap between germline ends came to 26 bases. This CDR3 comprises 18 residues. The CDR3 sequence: CASSKSFGAQGMRTEAFF. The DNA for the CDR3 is TGTGCCAGTAGTAAATCGTTTGGGGCACAGGGAATGAGAACTGAAGCTTTCTTT.

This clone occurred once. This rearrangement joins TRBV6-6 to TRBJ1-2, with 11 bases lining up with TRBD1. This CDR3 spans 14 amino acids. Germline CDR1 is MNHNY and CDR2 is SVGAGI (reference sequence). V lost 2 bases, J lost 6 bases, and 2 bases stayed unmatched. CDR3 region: CASSYLGQGDGYTF. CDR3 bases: TGTGCCAGCAGTTACCTGGGACAGGGGGATGGCTACACCTTC.

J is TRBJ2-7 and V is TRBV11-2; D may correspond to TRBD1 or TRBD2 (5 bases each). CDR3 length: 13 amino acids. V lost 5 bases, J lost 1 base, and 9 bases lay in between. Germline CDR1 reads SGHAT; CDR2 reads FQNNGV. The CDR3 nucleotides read TGTGCCAGCAGCCCCTGGGGGTCCTACGAGCAGTACTTC. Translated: CASSPWGSYEQYF.

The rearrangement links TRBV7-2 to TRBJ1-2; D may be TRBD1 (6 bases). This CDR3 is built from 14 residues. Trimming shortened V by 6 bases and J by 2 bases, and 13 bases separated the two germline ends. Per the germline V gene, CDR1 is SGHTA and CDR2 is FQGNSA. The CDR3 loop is CASRPRQANYGYTF. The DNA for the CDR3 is TGTGCCAGCAGACCTAGACAGGCAAACTATGGCTACACCTTC.

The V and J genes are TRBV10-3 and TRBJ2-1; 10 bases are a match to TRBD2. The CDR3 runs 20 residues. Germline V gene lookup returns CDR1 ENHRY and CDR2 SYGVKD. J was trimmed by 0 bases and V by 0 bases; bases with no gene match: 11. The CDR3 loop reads CAISESPWTSGPSSYNEQFF. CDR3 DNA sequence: TGTGCCATCAGTGAGTCCCCGTGGACTAGCGGTCCAAGCTCCTACAATGAGCAGTTCTTC.